The entry that follows covers one T cell receptor (beta chain) sequence. These data come from a study of blood T cell repertoires in COVID-19. Study in general: The United States, Italy and Spain were the sources of the acute and convalescent COVID-19 samples. T cells, B-cell-depleted T cells, or PBMCs provided the cDNA or gDNA that served as material.

This CDR3 is built from 18 residues. The V and J ends lost 4 bases and 5 bases, in that order; junction bases with no gene match: 12. Per germline, CDR1 KGHSH and CDR2 LQKENI. As handled by the study authors: Amplification of reference gene primers was used by the study to estimate nucleated cell counts. Assay: immunoSEQ multiplex PCR; the TCRdb copy retains only in-frame clones and omits some. That table furnishes V, J and clone size, whereas the DNA furnished D and trimming. The table includes 50,000 to 85,000 clones, around three quarters detected once. Sample: peripheral blood. The TCR sequence derives from a human donor in a cohort sampled during active COVID-19. This chain joins TRBV18 and TRBJ2-1; TRBD1 agrees at 12 bases. CDR3 bases: TGTGCCAGCTCACTCGGGCTTGGGACAGGGGGCTCAGACAATGAGCAGTTCTTC. It encodes CASSLGLGTGGSDNEQFF.